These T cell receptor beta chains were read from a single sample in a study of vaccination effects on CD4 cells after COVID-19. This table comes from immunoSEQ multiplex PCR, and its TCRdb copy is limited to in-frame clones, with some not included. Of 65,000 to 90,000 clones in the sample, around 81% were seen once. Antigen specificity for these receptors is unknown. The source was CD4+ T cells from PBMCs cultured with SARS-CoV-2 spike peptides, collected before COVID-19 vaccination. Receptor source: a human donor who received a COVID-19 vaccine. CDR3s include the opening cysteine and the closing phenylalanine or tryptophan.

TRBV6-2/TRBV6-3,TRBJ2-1,CASSYRLAAGRRNEQFF
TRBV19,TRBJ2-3,CASTTSGRGDTDTQYF
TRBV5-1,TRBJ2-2,CASSPIWTGGTGELFF
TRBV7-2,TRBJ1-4,CASSADRVQNEKLFF
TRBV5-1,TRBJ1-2,CASTPFLGGNYGYTF
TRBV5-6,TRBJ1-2,CASSPNRGRGPNYGYTF
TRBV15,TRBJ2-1,CATSIRTGGSNEQFF
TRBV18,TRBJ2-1,CASSPELSSYNEQFF
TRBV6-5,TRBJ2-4,CASRPEGQGQNIQYF
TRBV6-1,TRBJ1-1,CASSEPRATTEAFF
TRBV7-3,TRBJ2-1,CASSLTGAGDNEQFF
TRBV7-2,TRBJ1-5,CASSLSRTGPNQPQHF
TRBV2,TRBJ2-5,CASNSEQFGAQYF
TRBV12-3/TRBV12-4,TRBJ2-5,CASSHRRRETQYF
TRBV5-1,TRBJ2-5,CASSSQGSQETQYF
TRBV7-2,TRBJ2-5,CASTRGQLETQYF
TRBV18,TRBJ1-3,CASSLLDTSGNTIYF
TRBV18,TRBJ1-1,CASSPGAGGGSEAFF
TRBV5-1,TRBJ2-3,CASSLVQGTDTQYF
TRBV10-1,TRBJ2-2,CASSSGREAGELFF
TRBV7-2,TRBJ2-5,CASSSRQGGETQYF
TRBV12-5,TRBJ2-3,CASGLVEGWPSTDTQYF
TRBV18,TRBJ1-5,CASSPWAGDNQPQHF
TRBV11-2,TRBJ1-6,CASSWDSSNSPLHF
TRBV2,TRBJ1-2,CASRVNYGYTF
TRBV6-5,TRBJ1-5,CASRQGNQPQHF
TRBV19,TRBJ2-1,CASSNRLAGGSSYNEQFF
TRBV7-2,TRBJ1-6,CASSLVQGSYNSPLHF
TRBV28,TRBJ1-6,CASSWSTRPLHF
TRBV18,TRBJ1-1,CASQGTGGTEAFF
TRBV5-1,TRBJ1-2,CASSPSNGDYGYTF
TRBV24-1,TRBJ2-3,CATRGTSTDTQYF
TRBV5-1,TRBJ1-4,CASRPGTGGEKLFF
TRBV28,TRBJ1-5,CASSLYAQPQHF
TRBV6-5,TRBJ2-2,CASSSGVRNTGELFF
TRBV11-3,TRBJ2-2,CASSPTTSATGELFF
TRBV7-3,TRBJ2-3,CASSRTSADTQYF
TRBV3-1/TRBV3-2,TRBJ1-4,CASRHTGGAGEKLFF
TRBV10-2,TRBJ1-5,CASSEFIGQPQHF
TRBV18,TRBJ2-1,CASSPSSGAYNEQFF
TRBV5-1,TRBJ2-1,CASRATGGDYNEQFF
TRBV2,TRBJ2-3,CASSAARFTDTQYF
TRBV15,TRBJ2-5,CATSGGQQETQYF
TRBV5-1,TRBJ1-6,CASSPLGQGLAALHF
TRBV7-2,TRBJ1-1,CASRGGRGRNTEAFF
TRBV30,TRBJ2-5,CAWSVLGVRETQYF
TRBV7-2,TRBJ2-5,CASSFAQETQYF
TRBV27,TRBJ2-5,CASSLRQGGPQETQYF
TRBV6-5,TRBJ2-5,CASRGQGVETQYF
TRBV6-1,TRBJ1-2,CASSDLGPGSDGYTF
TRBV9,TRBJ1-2,CASSEDRAGGYTF
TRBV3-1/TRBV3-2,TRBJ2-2,CASSPRTSDVGELFF
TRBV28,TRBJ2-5,CASSSLGLAGQETQYF
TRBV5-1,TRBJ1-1,CASSAGQGAGTEAFF
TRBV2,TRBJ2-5,CASSEQGLGPPKETQYF
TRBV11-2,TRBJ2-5,CASSEKTTFQETQYF
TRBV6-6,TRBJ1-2,CASSYAGENWGYTF
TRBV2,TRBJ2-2,CASRLARVNTGELFF
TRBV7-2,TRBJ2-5,CASSLELAGGGETQYF
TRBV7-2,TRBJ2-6,CASSLEAGVDSGANVLTF